This TCR beta chain is drawn from a study of blood T cell repertoires in COVID-19. Study at large: COVID-19 samples from acute and convalescent phases originated in the United States, Italy and Spain.

As handled by the study authors: The assay estimated nucleated cells by amplifying reference gene primers. The method was immunoSEQ multiplex PCR; TCRdb's version includes in-frame clones alone and lacks a portion of them. The DNA gave D and trimming, while V, J and clone size come from that table. The table lists fewer than 50,000 clones, less than 80% of them singletons, with roughly 25% in the top ten. The CDR3 has 14 amino acids. Germline CDR1 MNHEY, CDR2 SMNVEV (reference sequence). The V and J ends lost 5 bases and 4 bases respectively, with 15 bases between them. The V call is TRBV27, the J call TRBJ2-7; D may be TRBD1 (6 bases). Material for sequencing was peripheral blood. The sequence came from a man aged 65-85 years with acute or convalescent COVID-19. The CDR3 loop is CASSGDTKGYEQYF. CDR3 DNA: TGTGCCAGCAGTGGGGACACCAAGGGGTACGAGCAGTACTTC.